Below are 26 T cell receptor beta chains sequenced from a single sample in a study of blood T cell repertoires in COVID-19. The table came from immunoSEQ multiplex PCR; TCRdb's copy has only in-frame clones and leaves some out. The repertoire holds 350,000 to 500,000 clones, with roughly 89% as singletons. Sequences were obtained from peripheral blood. These receptors were collected from a man younger than 35 with COVID-19, enrolled during active disease.

The chain employs TRBV18 and TRBJ1-4; no firm D call. Deletions cut 6 bases from V and 0 bases from J, with 11 bases between. The CDR3 is 15 amino acids. The V gene's germline CDR1 is KGHSH and CDR2 LQKENI. The CDR3 nucleotides are TGTGCCAGCTCCCTGAACAGTCCAACTAATGAAAAACTGTTTTTT. Encoded protein: CASSLNSPTNEKLFF.

The CDR3 DNA is TGTGCCAGCAGCCTCGGGGGGGCACTCTCCTACAATGAGCAGTTCTTC. Protein sequence: CASSLGGALSYNEQFF. The chain uses TRBV3-1 (or the pseudogene TRBV3-2) and TRBJ2-1; 8 bases map to TRBD2. V dropped 4 bases and J dropped 0; count of bases not matched to a gene: 5. The CDR3 length is 16 residues. Germline V CDR1 and CDR2: LGHDT, YNNKEL (reference sequence).

This clone was recorded once. The rearrangement joins TRBV6-5 to TRBJ2-7; TRBD1 aligns across 7 bases. The CDR3 length is 14 residues. CDR1 is MNHEY and CDR2 is SVGAGI in the germline V gene. V was clipped by 6 bases and J by 5 bases; unmatched bases: 10. The CDR3, as DNA: TGTGCCAGCAGGCGGAACAGGGGCGAGGACGAGCAGTACTTC. This gives the protein CASRRNRGEDEQYF.

This clone was seen a few times. The genes are TRBV6-5 and TRBJ2-7; possibly TRBD2 for D (6 bases). This CDR3 has 14 amino acids. V was trimmed by 2 bases and J by 2 bases, leaving 10 bases between them. Germline CDR1 reads MNHEY; CDR2 reads SVGAGI. CDR3: CASSYVGGAYEQYF. CDR3 DNA sequence: TGTGCCAGCAGTTACGTCGGGGGTGCCTACGAGCAGTACTTC.

CDR3 sequence (DNA): TGTGCCAGCAGCACCGACAGCTTTCAAACCCTCCACTTT. Protein: CASSTDSFQTLHF. The chain couples TRBV7-9 to TRBJ1-6; D is perhaps TRBD1 (5 bases). CDR3 length equals 13 residues. Germline V lookup: CDR1 SEHNR, CDR2 FQNEAQ (reference sequence). The V end was cut by 5 bases, the J end by 14 bases, with 16 bases between.

This clone was seen ten or more times. The chain uses TRBV2 and TRBJ2-7; D might be TRBD2 (7 bases). CDR1 is SNHLY and CDR2 is FYNNEI in the germline V gene. CDR3 length: 16 amino acids. Trimming took off 5 bases at V and 6 bases at J, with 23 bases between the two ends. The chain's CDR3 is CASSLITGGHSSEQYF. The DNA for the CDR3 is TGTGCCAGCAGTCTTATAACGGGGGGCCACAGCTCCGAGCAGTACTTC.

The chain joins TRBV7-2 to TRBJ2-7; TRBD2 might be the D (5 bases). Trimming took 3 bases from V and 0 from J, leaving 9 bases between them. CDR3 length: 14 amino acids. The germline V gene encodes CDR1 SGHTA and CDR2 FQGNSA. CDR3: CASSFTGSSYEQYF. CDR3 DNA sequence: TGTGCCAGCAGCTTCACGGGATCCTCCTACGAGCAGTACTTC.

The rearrangement uses TRBV7-2 and TRBJ2-7; 7 positions match TRBD2. V shed 1 base, J shed 3 bases, and the junction held 15 bases outside the gene matches. There are 18 residues in the CDR3. From germline, CDR1 is SGHTA and CDR2 FQGNSA. CDR3 DNA: TGTGCCAGCAGCTTAGTTGGGGCGAGGAGCGGGGCACACTACGAGCAGTACTTC. It specifies CASSLVGARSGAHYEQYF.

V is TRBV18 and J is TRBJ1-5, with 11 bases fitting TRBD1. After removal of 3 bases from V and 6 bases from J, the junction contained 4 bases not matched to a gene. The CDR3 has 15 amino acids. The germline gives CDR1 KGHSH, CDR2 LQKENI. In DNA, the CDR3 is TGTGCCAGCTCACCGGGACAGGGGGACACTCAGCCCCAGCATTTT. It specifies CASSPGQGDTQPQHF.

The genes are TRBV25-1 and TRBJ1-3; D perhaps matches TRBD1 (6 bases). The CDR3 consists of 17 residues. V shed 1 base and J shed 1 base, with 14 bases lying between them. Germline-derived CDR1 and CDR2 are MGHDK and SYGVNS. DNA for the CDR3: TGTGCCAGCAGTGAATTGGGGAAGGGGGTGTCTGGAAACACCATATATTTT. Translating it yields CASSELGKGVSGNTIYF.

This clone was picked up one time. The gene calls are TRBV5-4 and TRBJ1-3; D gene ambiguous. With 1 base removed from V and 3 bases from J, the gap between germline ends came to 11 bases. This CDR3 has 15 amino acids. Germline V lookup: CDR1 SGHNT, CDR2 YYREEE (reference sequence). CDR3 sequence reads: CASSLPTEDGNTIYF. The DNA of the CDR3 is TGTGCCAGCAGCTTGCCCACGGAGGATGGAAACACCATATATTTT.

This sequence joins TRBV2 and TRBJ1-4; D uncertain. Looked up from germline, CDR1 is SNHLY and CDR2 is FYNNEI. CDR3 size: 16 residues. Trimming pared 0 bases from V and 0 bases from J, leaving 8 bases between. This CDR3 is CASSEARGATNEKLFF. The CDR3 nucleotides are TGTGCCAGCAGTGAAGCGCGTGGTGCAACTAATGAAAAACTGTTTTTT.

The count of this clone is one. This chain connects TRBV6-5 to TRBJ1-5; maybe TRBD1 (5 bases). Trimming pared 2 bases from V and 6 bases from J, leaving 14 bases between. The CDR3 contains 15 residues. CDR1 and CDR2 (germline): MNHEY, SVGAGI. The CDR3 coding sequence is TGTGCCAGCAGTTACAACCAGGGCGGGGGTCAGCCCCAGCATTTT. Its protein is CASSYNQGGGQPQHF.

V gene TRBV15 combines with J gene TRBJ2-3, with a weak D call TRBD2 (6 bases). V gave up 1 base and J gave up 3 bases, with 8 bases separating them. This CDR3 spans 14 amino acids. CDR1 is LNHNV, CDR2 YYDKDF, per germline (reference sequence). The CDR3 sequence is CATSRAGTTDTQYF. CDR3 DNA sequence: TGTGCCACCAGCAGAGCCGGGACTACAGATACGCAGTATTTT.

The chain combines TRBV7-9 with TRBJ1-5; D is uncertain. The CDR3 contains 13 residues. The V gene's germline CDR1 is SEHNR and CDR2 FQNEAQ (reference sequence). Trimming removed 3 bases from V and 5 bases from J, with 8 bases in between. The DNA for the CDR3 is TGTGCCAGCAGCTTTGTATCGGATCAGCCCCAGCATTTT. Its protein product is CASSFVSDQPQHF.

The CDR3 region has the DNA TGTGCCTGGAGTGTACCGGGACAGGGGAACACTGAAGCTTTCTTT. It encodes CAWSVPGQGNTEAFF. J is TRBJ1-1 and V is TRBV30; 9 bases fit TRBD1. This CDR3 is 15 amino acids long. Germline assignment: CDR1 GTSNPN and CDR2 SVGIG (reference sequence). The V segment lost 0 bases and the J segment 1 base; nucleotides outside the gene matches: 3.

This clone occurred once. V and J are TRBV6-5 and TRBJ1-2, with D perhaps matching TRBD1 (6 bases). The V gene lost 8 bases and the J gene lost 5 bases, with 12 bases spanning the gap. CDR1 MNHEY and CDR2 SVGAGI come from the germline V gene. The length of the CDR3 is 12 residues. For the CDR3, the DNA is TGTGCCAGCCTCGGACAGAGATATGGCTACACCTTC. Translation gives CASLGQRYGYTF.

The CDR3 is CASSSRDRVNTEAFF. In DNA form, the CDR3 reads TGTGCCAGCAGCTCCCGGGACAGAGTGAACACTGAAGCTTTCTTT. The chain carries TRBV5-4 and TRBJ1-1; TRBD1 matches at 7 bases. Germline V gene lookup returns CDR1 SGHNT and CDR2 YYREEE (reference sequence). Trimming cost V 3 bases and J 0 bases; bases outside gene matches: 5. This CDR3 is built from 15 residues. The entire variable domain, with the rest obtained from reference TRBV5-4 and TRBJ1-1, is as follows: ETGVTQSPTHLIKTRGQQVTLRCSSQSGHNTVSWYQQALGQGPQFIFQYYREEENGRGNFPPRFSGLQFPNYSSELNVNALELDDSALYLCASSSRDRVNTEAFFGQGTRLTVV.

The chain couples TRBV27 to TRBJ1-6, with D unresolved. The CDR3 consists of 13 residues. Trimming shortened V by 10 bases and J by 7 bases, and 14 bases separated the two germline ends. Germline CDR1 MNHEY, CDR2 SMNVEV (reference sequence). CDR3 in amino acids: CATSRVENSPLHF. The CDR3, as DNA: TGTGCCACCTCACGGGTAGAGAATTCACCCCTCCACTTT.

The rearrangement links TRBV2 to TRBJ1-1, with TRBD1 as a possible D gene (5 bases). This CDR3 contains 13 residues. V was shortened by 4 bases and J by 1 base, with 7 bases between the two germline ends. Germline CDR1 SNHLY, CDR2 FYNNEI. The CDR3 coding sequence is TGTGCCAGCAGTGCTGACAGGAACACTGAAGCTTTCTTT. This codes for CASSADRNTEAFF.

This chain connects TRBV24-1 to TRBJ2-1; 7 positions agree with TRBD2. Unmatched junction bases numbered 10, after V lost 3 bases and J lost 9 bases. The CDR3 loop spans 15 amino acids. CDR1 KGHDR and CDR2 SFDVKD come from the germline V gene. This chain's CDR3 is CATSDGGDRTGEQFF. CDR3 nucleotides: TGTGCCACCAGTGATGGGGGGGACCGGACGGGTGAGCAGTTCTTC.

A note on this clone: One junction end does not reproduce the germline sequence, and a read error may be involved. J is TRBJ2-1 and V is TRBV7-7; no clear D gene. The germline V gene has CDR1 SSHAT and CDR2 FNYEAQ (reference sequence). The CDR3 contains 14 residues. The CDR3 here is CASSLDFTGNEQFF. CDR3 DNA sequence: TGTGCTAGCAGCTTAGACTTCACGGGTAATGAGCAGTTCTTC. Combining the CDR3 with reference TRBV7-7 and TRBJ2-1 gives the whole variable domain GAGVSQSPRYKVTKRGQDVTLRCDPISSHATLYWYQQALGQGPEFLTYFNYEAQPDKSGLPSDRFSAERPEGSISTLTIQRTEQRDSAMYRCASSLDFTGNEQFFGPGTRLTVL.

A remark on this clone: Other DNA sequences in the sample encode the same CDR3. The rearrangement links TRBV4-1 to TRBJ2-7; D remains ambiguous. Germline CDR1 reads MGHRA; CDR2 reads YSYEKL. Between the trimmed V and J ends, which lost 1 base and 0 bases, there was a span of 7 bases. The CDR3 is 14 residues long. CDR3 residues: CASSQALSSYEQYF. The DNA of the CDR3 is TGCGCCAGCAGCCAAGCTTTGAGCTCCTACGAGCAGTACTTC.

The genes are TRBV19 and TRBJ1-2, with 7 bases fitting TRBD1. Germline CDR1 is LNHDA and CDR2 is SQIVND (reference sequence). J lost 4 bases, V lost 6 bases, and 8 bases had no gene match. This CDR3 region has 14 residues. CDR3 loop: CASSEGGGFYGYTF. The CDR3 DNA is TGTGCCAGTAGCGAAGGGGGCGGCTTCTATGGCTACACCTTC.

The rearrangement joins TRBV7-8 to TRBJ1-1, with no clear D. The V end lost 5 bases, the J end lost 0 bases, and 13 bases lay between the germline ends. Germline CDR1 SGHVS, CDR2 FQNEAQ. The CDR3 covers 15 residues. The CDR3 DNA sequence: TGTGCCAGCAGCCCCTCGGGGTTCATGAACACTGAAGCTTTCTTT. It codes for CASSPSGFMNTEAFF.

The chain recombines TRBV7-9 with TRBJ2-7; 10 nucleotides agree with TRBD2. CDR1 and CDR2 (germline): SEHNR, FQNEAQ (reference sequence). Trimming at V came to 5 bases and at J to 4 bases, leaving 17 bases not matched to a gene. CDR3 length: 18 residues. The CDR3 coding sequence is TGTGCCAGCAGCCACCGGACTAGCGGCCCGCAGCGACCATACGAGCAGTACTTC. This sequence encodes CASSHRTSGPQRPYEQYF.